This section outlines one T cell receptor beta chain sequence together with its context. This record belongs to a study of technical replicates of blood from four donors. Germline CDR1 is GTSNPN and CDR2 is SVGIG (reference sequence). V was clipped by 3 bases and J by 1 base; unmatched bases: 6. The CDR3 runs to 15 residues. Libraries were prepared by immunoSEQ multiplex PCR; TCRdb keeps only in-frame clonotypes and omits some of them. The sample has more than 65,000 clones; approximately 78% are singletons. Material: PBMCs. The receptor was derived from a human donor in good health. Some clones in this sample may be carry-over from other donors' samples. This rearrangement joins TRBV30 to TRBJ2-3, with 8 nucleotides matching TRBD2. DNA for the CDR3: TGTGCCTGGAGGGGGGGACTAGACGGCACAGATACGCAGTATTTT. Amino acids: CAWRGGLDGTDTQYF.